Sequencing of this T cell receptor beta chain was carried out in a study of CD8 T cells in Susac syndrome (dated by TCRdb to between 2018 and 2020). Describing the broader study: Whether CD8+ T cell activation and differentiation in Susac syndrome was antigen driven was tested using repertoire sequencing. The clonality of the CD8+ T cell repertoire was compared across over 9 healthy donors, some 14 Susac syndrome patients and roughly 15 multiple sclerosis patients.

From the cysteine through the phenylalanine, the CDR3 covers 17 amino acids. The read is trimmed to its CDR3 DNA, 51 bases read in frame from base 1. V was cut back by 2 bases and J by 5 bases, leaving a gap of 19 bases between them. CDR1 is given as MNHEY and CDR2 as SMNVEV, both from the germline V gene (reference sequence). Peripheral blood CD8+ and CD4+ T cells from healthy donors, Susac syndrome patients and multiple sclerosis patients were profiled using high-throughput TCR beta sequencing. The multiple sclerosis controls were treatment-naive patients whose relapsing-remitting disease, either stable or active, fulfilled the revised McDonald criteria. CD8+ TEMRA cells were enriched by FACS, while bulk CD8+ and CD4+ T cells were purified by magnetic negative isolation. Blood was drawn into EDTA tubes, processed within 24 hours, and PBMCs were isolated by density gradient centrifugation. PBMCs intended for TCR sequencing were frozen in liquid nitrogen and were later thawed in a 37 degrees C water bath. The sorted or isolated CD4+, CD8+ and CD8+ TEMRA cells had a purity of 90% or higher.

RNA was extracted using the RNeasy kit, and about 0.45 to 1 microgram was reverse transcribed with random hexamers. TCR beta CDR3 regions were amplified with the immunoSEQ multiplex PCR assay covering 54 Vbeta and 13 Jbeta segments. PCR amplification bias was corrected using a synthetic template baseline for primer optimization and computational correction. Concerning the study's data processing: Reads were assigned to V, D and J genes according to IMGT and analyzed in immunoSEQ Analyzer, with only productive sequences retained. To calculate clonality, Shannon entropy was normalized by log2 of the number of productive unique sequences and then subtracted from one. Public and private clones were assessed among the 100 most prevalent clones of each patient and control. A clone was defined as Susac-specific if it was absent from the healthy and MS cohorts, from some 1,100 published viral clones and from other ImmuneACCESS disease sequences. TCRdb handled the public reads itself, with Q25 trimming in fastp and clone calling in MiXCR, and kept productive beta chains. Under each unique CDR3 protein, matching rows form one entry showing the most common genes and DNA. The V and J calls and clone size are TCRdb's, not the authors'. Recorded for this sample are more than 200,000 distinct CDR3 sequences; roughly 90% of them occurred a single time. The ten top clones hold roughly 0.15% of the sample.

General study outcomes and caveats: The study acknowledged that relatively few individuals were included in the TCR sequencing and HLA analysis.

Comment on this clonotype: Which antigen it targets is not known. No base qualities exist here, and no much larger clone lies one base off it.

This clonotype originated in a human donor with multiple sclerosis. The chain couples TRBV27 to TRBJ1-5; TRBD1 is possibly the D segment (5 matching bases). The sequenced material came from CD8+ T cells from PBMCs. The CDR3 region: CASSLVGDPYAYQPQHF. The sequenced DNA: TGTGCCAGCAGTTTAGTGGGGGACCCCTACGCCTATCAGCCCCAGCATTTT.